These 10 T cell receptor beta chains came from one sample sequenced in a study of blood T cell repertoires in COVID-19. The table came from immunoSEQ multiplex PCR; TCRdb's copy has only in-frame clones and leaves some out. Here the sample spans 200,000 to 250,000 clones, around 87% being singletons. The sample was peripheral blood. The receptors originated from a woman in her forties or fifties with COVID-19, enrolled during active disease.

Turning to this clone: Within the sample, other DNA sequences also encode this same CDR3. The DNA of the CDR3 is TGTGCCAGTAGTATCCAGGGGTTAGGGCAGCCCCAGCATTTT. This gives the protein CASSIQGLGQPQHF. This sequence joins TRBV19 and TRBJ1-5; weak D call: TRBD1 (6 bases). CDR1 is LNHDA and CDR2 is SQIVND in the germline V gene (reference sequence). The CDR3 runs to 14 residues. The germline V and J ends were trimmed by 3 bases and 7 bases, with 13 bases remaining between them.

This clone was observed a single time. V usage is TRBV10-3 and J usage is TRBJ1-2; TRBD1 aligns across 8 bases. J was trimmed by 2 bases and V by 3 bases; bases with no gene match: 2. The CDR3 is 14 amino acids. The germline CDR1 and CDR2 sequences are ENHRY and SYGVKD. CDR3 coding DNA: TGTGCCATCAGTGACAGGGGGCTAAACTATGGCTACACCTTC. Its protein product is CAISDRGLNYGYTF.

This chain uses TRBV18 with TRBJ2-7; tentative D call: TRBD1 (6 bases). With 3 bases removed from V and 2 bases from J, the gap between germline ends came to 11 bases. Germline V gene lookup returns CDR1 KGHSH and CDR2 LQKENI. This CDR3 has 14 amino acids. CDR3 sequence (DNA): TGTGCCAGCTCACCTTCCGGACAGCCCTACGAGCAGTACGTC. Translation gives CASSPSGQPYEQYV.

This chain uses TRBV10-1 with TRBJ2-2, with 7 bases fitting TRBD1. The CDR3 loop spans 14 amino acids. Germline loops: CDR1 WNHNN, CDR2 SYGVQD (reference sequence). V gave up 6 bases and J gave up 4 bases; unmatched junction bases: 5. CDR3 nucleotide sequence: TGCGCCAGCAGGTCGGACAGGCTCACCGGGGAGCTGTTTTTT. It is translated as CASRSDRLTGELFF.

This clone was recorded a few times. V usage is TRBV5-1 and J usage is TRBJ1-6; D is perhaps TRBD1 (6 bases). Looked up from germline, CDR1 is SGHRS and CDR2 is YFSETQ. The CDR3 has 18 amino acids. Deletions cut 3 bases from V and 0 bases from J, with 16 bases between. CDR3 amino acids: CASSSIYRASSYNSPLHF. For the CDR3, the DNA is TGCGCCAGCAGCTCGATTTACAGGGCCAGCTCCTATAATTCACCCCTCCACTTT.

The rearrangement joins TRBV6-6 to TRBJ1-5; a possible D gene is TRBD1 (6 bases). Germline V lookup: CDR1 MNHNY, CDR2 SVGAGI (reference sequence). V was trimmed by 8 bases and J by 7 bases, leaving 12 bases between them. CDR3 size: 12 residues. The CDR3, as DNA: TGTGCCAGCGTTGAGGGGGAACAGCCCCAGCATTTT. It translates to CASVEGEQPQHF.

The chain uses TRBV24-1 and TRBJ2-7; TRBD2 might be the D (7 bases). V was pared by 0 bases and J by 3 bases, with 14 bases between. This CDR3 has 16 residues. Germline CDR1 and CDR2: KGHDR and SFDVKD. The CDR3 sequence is CATSDLAGAPLYEQYV. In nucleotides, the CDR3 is TGTGCCACCAGTGATTTGGCGGGGGCCCCCCTCTACGAGCAGTACGTC.

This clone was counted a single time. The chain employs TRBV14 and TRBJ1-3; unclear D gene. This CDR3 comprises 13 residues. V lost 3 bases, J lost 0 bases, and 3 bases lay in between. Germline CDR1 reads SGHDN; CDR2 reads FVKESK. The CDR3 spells CASSQYSGNTIYF. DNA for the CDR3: TGTGCCAGCAGCCAGTACTCTGGAAACACCATATATTTT. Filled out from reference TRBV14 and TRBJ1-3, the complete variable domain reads EAGVTQFPSHSVIEKGQTVTLRCDPISGHDNLYWYRRVMGKEIKFLLHFVKESKQDESGMPNNRFLAERTGGTYSTLKVQPAELEDSGVYFCASSQYSGNTIYFGEGSWLTVV.

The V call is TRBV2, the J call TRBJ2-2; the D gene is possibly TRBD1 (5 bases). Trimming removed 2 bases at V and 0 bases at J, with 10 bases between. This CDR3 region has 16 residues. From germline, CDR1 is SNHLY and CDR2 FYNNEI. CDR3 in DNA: TGTGCCAGCAGTGAAAGGGCAGGGCCGAACACCGGGGAGCTGTTTTTT. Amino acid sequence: CASSERAGPNTGELFF.

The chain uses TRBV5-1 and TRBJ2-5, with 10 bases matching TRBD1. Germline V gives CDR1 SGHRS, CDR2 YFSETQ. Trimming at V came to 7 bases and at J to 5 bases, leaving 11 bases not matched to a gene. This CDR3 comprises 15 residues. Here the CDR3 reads CASRTGTGEGETQYF. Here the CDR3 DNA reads TGCGCCAGCCGAACCGGGACAGGGGAAGGGGAGACCCAGTACTTC.